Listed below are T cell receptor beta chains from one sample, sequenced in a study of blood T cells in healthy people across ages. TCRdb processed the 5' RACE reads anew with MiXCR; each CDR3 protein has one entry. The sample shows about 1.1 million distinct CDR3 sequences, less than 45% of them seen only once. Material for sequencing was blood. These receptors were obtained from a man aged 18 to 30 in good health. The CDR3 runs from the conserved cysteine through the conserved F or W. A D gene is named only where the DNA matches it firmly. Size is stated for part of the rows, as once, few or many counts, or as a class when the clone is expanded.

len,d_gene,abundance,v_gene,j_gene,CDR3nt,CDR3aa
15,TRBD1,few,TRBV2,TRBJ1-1,TGTGCCAGCAGGGCCGGACAGGGCGTGAACACTGAAGCTTTCTTT,CASRAGQGVNTEAFF
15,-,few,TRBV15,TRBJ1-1,TGTGCCACCAGCAGAGGAGTAGACAGGCGGACTGAAGCTTTCTTT,CATSRGVDRRTEAFF
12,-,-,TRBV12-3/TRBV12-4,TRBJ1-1,TGTGCCAGCAGTCTCAGGGATTTATTTGCTTTCTTT,CASSLRDLFAFF
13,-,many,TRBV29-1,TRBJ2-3,TGCAGCGTCCGTGAGGGAGGAACAGATACGCAGTATTTT,CSVREGGTDTQYF
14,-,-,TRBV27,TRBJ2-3,TGTGCCAGCGGTTCCTGGACAGAGACAGATACGCAGTATTTT,CASGSWTETDTQYF
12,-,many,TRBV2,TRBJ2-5,TGTGCCACCGGACCTCTCCGGGAGACCCAGTACTTC,CATGPLRETQYF
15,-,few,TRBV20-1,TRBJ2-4,TGCAGTGCCCCACCCCCGGGGCTAGCCAAAAACATTCAGTACTTC,CSAPPPGLAKNIQYF
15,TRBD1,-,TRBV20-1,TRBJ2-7,TGCAGTGCTAGTATGGAGACAGGGTTTTACAATGAGCAGTACTTC,CSASMETGFYNEQYF
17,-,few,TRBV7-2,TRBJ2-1,TGTGCCAGCAGCGATAACCCTTTTTCAGGGTCCTACAATGAGCAGTTCTTC,CASSDNPFSGSYNEQFF
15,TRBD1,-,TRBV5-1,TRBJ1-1,TGCGCCAGCAGCTTTGCCGGGACAGAGAACACTGAAGCTTTCTTT,CASSFAGTENTEAFF
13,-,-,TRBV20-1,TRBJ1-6,TGCAGTGCTAGAGATCGGGCGAATTCACCCCTCCACTTT,CSARDRANSPLHF
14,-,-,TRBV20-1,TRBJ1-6,TGCAGTGCTAGAGGTCGCCCCTATAATTCACCCCTCCACTTT,CSARGRPYNSPLHF
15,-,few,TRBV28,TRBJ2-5,TGTGCCAGCAGTTTAGAACTGTTGACAGGAGAGACCCAGTACTTC,CASSLELLTGETQYF
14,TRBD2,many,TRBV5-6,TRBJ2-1,TGTGCCAGCAGCTTCGGGACTAGCGGCCTATCTAAGTTCTTC,CASSFGTSGLSKFF
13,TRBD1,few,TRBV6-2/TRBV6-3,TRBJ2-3,TGTGCCAGCACCCGGACAGGGCTAGATACGCAGTATTTT,CASTRTGLDTQYF
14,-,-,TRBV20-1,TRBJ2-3,TGCAGTGCTAGTTCCGCGGGGCCCACAGATACGCAGTATTTT,CSASSAGPTDTQYF
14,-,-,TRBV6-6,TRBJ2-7,TGTGCCAGCAGTTCCATGTTGTTGTCCTACGAGCAGTACTTC,CASSSMLLSYEQYF
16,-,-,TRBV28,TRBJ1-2,TGTGCCAGCAGTTCCCCGGACACAGCGATATACCATGGCTACACCTTC,CASSSPDTAIYHGYTF
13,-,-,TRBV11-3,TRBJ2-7,TGTGCCAGCAGCGTATTCCCCAACTACGAGCAGTACTTC,CASSVFPNYEQYF
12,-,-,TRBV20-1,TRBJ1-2,TGCAGTGCCCGGAAAGCCAACTATGGCTACACCTTC,CSARKANYGYTF
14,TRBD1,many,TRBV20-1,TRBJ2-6,TGCAGTGCTGAGGGACAGACAGGGGCCAACGTCCTGACTTTC,CSAEGQTGANVLTF
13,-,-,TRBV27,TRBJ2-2,TGTGCCAGCAGGGGGCTGAAATCCGGGGAGCTGTTTTTT,CASRGLKSGELFF
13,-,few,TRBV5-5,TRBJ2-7,TGTGCCAGCAGACCAGGGGATCGGTACGAGCAGTACTTC,CASRPGDRYEQYF
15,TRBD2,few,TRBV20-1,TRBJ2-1,TGCAGTGCCCTCAAGCGGGAGAGCTCCTACAATGAGCAGTTCTTC,CSALKRESSYNEQFF
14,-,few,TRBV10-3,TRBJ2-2,TGTGCCATCAACGCCGTGGAAGAGACCGGGGAGCTGTTTTTT,CAINAVEETGELFF
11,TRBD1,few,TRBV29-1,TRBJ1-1,TGCAGCGTAGCCGACAGGGCCCAAGCTTTCTTT,CSVADRAQAFF
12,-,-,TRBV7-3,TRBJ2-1,TGTGCCAGCAGCACCACCGCGAATGAGCAGTTCTTC,CASSTTANEQFF
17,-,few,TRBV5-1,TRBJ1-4,TGCGCCAGCAGCTTGGGGGTCCGGCAGGCCGGTGCAGAAAAACTGTTTTTT,CASSLGVRQAGAEKLFF